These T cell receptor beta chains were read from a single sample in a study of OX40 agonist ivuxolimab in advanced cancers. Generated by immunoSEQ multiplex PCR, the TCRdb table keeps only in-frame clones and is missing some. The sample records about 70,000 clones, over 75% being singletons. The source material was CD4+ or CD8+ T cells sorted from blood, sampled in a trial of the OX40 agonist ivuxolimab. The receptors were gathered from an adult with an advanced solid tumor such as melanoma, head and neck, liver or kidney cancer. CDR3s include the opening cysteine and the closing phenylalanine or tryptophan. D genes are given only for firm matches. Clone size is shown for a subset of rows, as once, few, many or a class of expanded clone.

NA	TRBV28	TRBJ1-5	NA	CASTTGFLNQPQHF	TGTGCCAGCACGACAGGTTTTCTCAATCAGCCCCAGCATTTT
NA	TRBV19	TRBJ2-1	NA	CASRNHLRGTYNEQFF	TGTGCCAGTAGAAACCATCTCAGGGGAACCTACAATGAGCAGTTCTTC
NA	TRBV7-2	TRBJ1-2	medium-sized	CASSLVGWGYTF	TGTGCCAGCAGCTTAGTGGGTTGGGGCTACACCTTC
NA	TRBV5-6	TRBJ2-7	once	CASSLGQNYEQYF	TGTGCCAGCAGCTTGGGACAGAACTACGAGCAGTACTTC
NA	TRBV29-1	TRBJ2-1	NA	CSGTAGTGLLVEQFF	TGCAGCGGGACCGCCGGGACTGGCCTTTTGGTTGAGCAGTTCTTC
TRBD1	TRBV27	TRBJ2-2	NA	CASSWDRGPGELFF	TGTGCCAGCAGTTGGGACAGGGGCCCCGGGGAGCTGTTTTTT
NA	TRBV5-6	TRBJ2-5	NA	CASSALPGAPEETQYF	TGTGCCAGCAGCGCCCTGCCCGGGGCCCCCGAAGAGACCCAGTACTTC
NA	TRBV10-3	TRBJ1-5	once	CAISPNEGQPQHF	TGTGCCATCAGCCCAAATGAGGGTCAGCCCCAGCATTTT
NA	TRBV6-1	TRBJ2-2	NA	CASPSPVSNTGELFF	TGTGCCAGCCCTAGCCCGGTCTCGAACACCGGGGAGCTGTTTTTT
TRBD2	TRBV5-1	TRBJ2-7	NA	CASSPAGGPYEQYF	TGCGCCAGCAGCCCGGCGGGGGGGCCTTACGAGCAGTACTTC
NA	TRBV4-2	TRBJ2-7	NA	CASSQDRAGRYEQYF	TGTGCCAGCAGCCAAGATCGGGCAGGGCGGTACGAGCAGTACTTC
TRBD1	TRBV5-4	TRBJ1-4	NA	CASSRDSLNEKLFF	TGTGCCAGCAGTAGGGACAGCTTAAATGAAAAACTGTTTTTT
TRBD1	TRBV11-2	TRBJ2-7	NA	CASSLRGTGSYEQYF	TGTGCCAGCAGCCTTCGTGGGACAGGTTCCTACGAGCAGTACTTC
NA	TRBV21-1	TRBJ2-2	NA	CASSKETGGRELFF	TGTGCCAGCAGCAAAGAGACAGGGGGCCGGGAGCTGTTTTTT
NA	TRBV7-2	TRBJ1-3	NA	CASSLFHTTSGNTIYF	TGTGCCAGCAGCTTATTTCACACCACCTCTGGAAACACCATATATTTT
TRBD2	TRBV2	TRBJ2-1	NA	CASSEPSSGKQFF	TGTGCCAGCAGTGAGCCCTCTAGCGGGAAGCAGTTCTTC
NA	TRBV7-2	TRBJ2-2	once	CASSLAVTGELFF	TGTGCCAGCAGCTTAGCAGTAACCGGGGAGCTGTTTTTT
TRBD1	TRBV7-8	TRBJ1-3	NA	CASSLTGGGRSGNTIYF	TGTGCCAGCAGCTTAACAGGGGGCGGACGCTCTGGAAACACCATATATTTT
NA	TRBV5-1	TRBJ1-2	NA	CASSREDSPYGYTF	TGCGCCAGCAGCCGTGAGGACAGCCCATATGGCTACACCTTC
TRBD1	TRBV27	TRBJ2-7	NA	CASSFRGRGSYEQYF	TGTGCCAGCAGTTTTAGGGGGCGAGGATCCTACGAGCAGTACTTC
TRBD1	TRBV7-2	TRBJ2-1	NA	CASSPAPGQGAYNEQFF	TGTGCCAGCAGTCCGGCCCCGGGACAGGGGGCCTACAATGAGCAGTTCTTC
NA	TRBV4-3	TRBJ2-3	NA	CASSPRSGHTDTQYF	TGCGCCAGCAGCCCACGATCGGGACACACAGATACGCAGTATTTT
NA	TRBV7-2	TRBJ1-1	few	CASSLEVTEAFF	TGTGCCAGCAGCTTAGAGGTCACTGAAGCTTTCTTT
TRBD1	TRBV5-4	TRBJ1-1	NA	CASSQGDKYTEAFF	TGTGCCAGCAGCCAGGGGGACAAGTACACTGAAGCTTTCTTT
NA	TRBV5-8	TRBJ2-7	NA	CASSLGQGGSYEQYF	TGTGCCAGCAGCTTGGGTCAGGGGGGCTCCTACGAGCAGTACTTC
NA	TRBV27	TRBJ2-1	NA	CASSSPDSFYNEQFF	TGTGCCAGCAGTTCTCCGGACAGTTTCTACAATGAGCAGTTCTTC
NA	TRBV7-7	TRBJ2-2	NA	CASSLSGNTGELFF	TGTGCTAGCAGCTTAAGCGGGAACACCGGGGAGCTGTTTTTT
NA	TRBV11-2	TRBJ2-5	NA	CASSLNRGQETQYF	TGTGCCAGCAGCTTAAATAGAGGCCAAGAGACCCAGTACTTC
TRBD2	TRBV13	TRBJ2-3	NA	CASSSPGTSGSWADTQYF	TGTGCCAGCAGCTCTCCCGGGACTAGCGGGAGTTGGGCAGATACGCAGTATTTT
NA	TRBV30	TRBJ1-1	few	CAWSGQMNTEAFF	TGTGCCTGGAGTGGACAGATGAACACTGAAGCTTTCTTT
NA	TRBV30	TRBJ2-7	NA	CAWNLAGSEQYF	TGTGCCTGGAACCTTGCGGGCTCCGAGCAGTACTTC
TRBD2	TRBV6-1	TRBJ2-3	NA	CASRVAGDTQYF	TGTGCCAGCAGGGTAGCGGGAGATACGCAGTATTTT
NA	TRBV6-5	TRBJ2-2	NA	CASSYSGNTGELFF	TGTGCCAGCAGTTATTCTGGGAACACCGGGGAGCTGTTTTTT
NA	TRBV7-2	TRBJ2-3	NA	CASSLTGRSTDTQYF	TGTGCCAGCAGCTTGACGGGGCGAAGCACAGATACGCAGTATTTT
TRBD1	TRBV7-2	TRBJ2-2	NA	CASSLGQGDGELFF	TGTGCCAGCAGCCTGGGACAGGGAGACGGGGAGCTGTTTTTT
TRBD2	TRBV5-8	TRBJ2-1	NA	CASSLGLAGGNEQFF	TGTGCCAGCAGCTTGGGACTAGCGGGAGGCAATGAGCAGTTCTTC
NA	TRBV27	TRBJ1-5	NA	CASKVNSNQPQHF	TGTGCCAGCAAGGTTAATAGCAATCAGCCCCAGCATTTT
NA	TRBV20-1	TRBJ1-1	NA	CSARVGAFF	TGCAGTGCTAGAGTGGGGGCTTTCTTT
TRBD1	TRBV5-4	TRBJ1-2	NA	CASSLTGQNYGYTF	TGTGCCAGCAGCTTAACGGGACAGAACTATGGCTACACCTTC
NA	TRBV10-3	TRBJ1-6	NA	CAISERQVASPLHF	TGTGCCATCAGTGAGAGGCAGGTTGCTTCACCCCTCCACTTT
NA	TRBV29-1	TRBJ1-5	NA	CSVQTGGDQPQHF	TGCAGCGTCCAAACTGGTGGGGATCAGCCCCAGCATTTT
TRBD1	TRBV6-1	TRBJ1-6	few	CASSDGTGYSPLHF	TGTGCCAGCAGTGACGGGACAGGGTATTCACCCCTCCACTTT
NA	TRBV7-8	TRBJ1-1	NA	CASSRSNTEAFF	TGTGCCAGCAGTAGGTCGAACACTGAAGCTTTCTTT
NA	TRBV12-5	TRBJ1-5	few	CASGLGAGVQPQHF	TGTGCTAGTGGTTTGGGGGCAGGCGTTCAGCCCCAGCATTTT
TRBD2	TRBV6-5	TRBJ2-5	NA	CASSPRTSGETQYF	TGTGCCAGCAGCCCCCGGACTAGCGGTGAGACCCAGTACTTC
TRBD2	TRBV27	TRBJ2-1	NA	CASSSPSGRANNEQFF	TGTGCCAGCAGTAGCCCTAGCGGGAGGGCTAACAATGAGCAGTTCTTC
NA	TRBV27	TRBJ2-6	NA	CASAPSGANVLTF	TGTGCCAGCGCCCCATCTGGGGCCAACGTCCTGACTTTC
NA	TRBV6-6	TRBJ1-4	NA	CASTRAGLIGEKLFF	TGTGCCAGCACCAGGGCCGGGCTGATTGGGGAAAAACTGTTTTTT
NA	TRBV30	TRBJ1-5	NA	CAWSTGAASNQPQHF	TGTGCCTGGAGTACGGGGGCTGCGAGCAATCAGCCCCAGCATTTT
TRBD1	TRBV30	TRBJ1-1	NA	CAWSVGQGNTEAFF	TGTGCCTGGAGTGTCGGACAGGGGAACACTGAAGCTTTCTTT
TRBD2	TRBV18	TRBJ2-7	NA	CASSLGLAGGYYEQYF	TGTGCCAGCTCACTGGGACTAGCGGGGGGTTACTACGAGCAGTACTTC
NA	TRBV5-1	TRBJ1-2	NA	CASSLAGGGNGYTF	TGCGCCAGCAGCTTGGCCGGGGGAGGGAATGGCTACACCTTC
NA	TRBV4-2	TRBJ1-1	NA	CASSQMTRGNTEAFF	TGTGCCAGCAGCCAAATGACCAGGGGGAACACTGAAGCTTTCTTT
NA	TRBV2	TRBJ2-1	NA	CASRLLTYNEQFF	TGTGCCAGCAGACTCCTTACCTACAATGAGCAGTTCTTC
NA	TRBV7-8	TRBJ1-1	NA	CASSLDPPMNTEAFF	TGTGCCAGCAGCTTAGATCCTCCGATGAACACTGAAGCTTTCTTT
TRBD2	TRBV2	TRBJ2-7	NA	CASRRLAGSNEQYF	TGTGCCAGCAGACGACTAGCGGGGAGCAACGAGCAGTACTTC
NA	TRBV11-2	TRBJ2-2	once	CASSFDKMNTGELFF	TGTGCCAGCAGCTTCGACAAAATGAACACCGGGGAGCTGTTTTTT
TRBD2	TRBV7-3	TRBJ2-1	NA	CASSLGTSGENEQFF	TGTGCCAGCAGCTTAGGGACTAGCGGGGAGAATGAGCAGTTCTTC